Following are 29 T cell receptor beta chains from one sample sequenced in a study of vaccination effects on CD4 cells after COVID-19 (dated by TCRdb to between 2021 and 2023). To identify antigen-specific CD4+ T cell clonotypes by their expansion, the ViraFEST assay first stimulated PBMC with viral peptide pools and then applied TCR sequencing. After more than 9 days of culture, CD4+ T cells were isolated with the EasySep CD4+ T cell isolation kit. None of the healthy vaccine recipients had a prior SARS-CoV-2 infection, which was confirmed by nucleocapsid antibody tests that came back negative both before and after vaccination. Antigens of these TCRs are unknown. Library construction relied on the immunoSEQ multiplex PCR assay. TCRdb took this table from immuneACCESS and kept in-frame rearrangements with V and J called. Such tables lack part of the clones; where checked against another copy, unresolved V genes explain under half of the gap, and the rest is unexplained. The sample table contains over 45,000 clones; only one count was recorded for roughly 70% of them. The ten biggest clones cover 18% of the sample.

The material sequenced was CD4+ T cells from PBMCs cultured with SARS-CoV-2 spike peptides, taken before COVID-19 vaccination. This specimen's cell subset or site label, interpreted: SARS-CoV-2 spike overlapping peptide pool stimulation. The source of these receptors is a human donor who received a COVID-19 vaccine.

This chain connects TRBV9 to TRBJ2-3; 9 nucleotides match TRBD2. V shed 0 bases, J shed 0 bases, and the junction held 2 bases outside the gene matches. Germline CDR1 SGDLS, CDR2 YYNGEE. The CDR3 is made up of 16 amino acids. The CDR3 DNA follows: TGTGCCAGCAGCGTAGGGACTAGCGCCAGCACAGATACGCAGTATTTT. It is translated as CASSVGTSASTDTQYF.

V usage is TRBV5-4 and J usage is TRBJ2-3, with no clear D. Trimming stripped 3 bases from V and 6 bases from J, with 11 bases between. Per germline, CDR1 SGHNT and CDR2 YYREEE (reference sequence). This CDR3 has 13 residues. In DNA, the CDR3 is TGTGCCAGCAGCTCTGGGGTGGGGGATACGCAGTATTTT. Translating it yields CASSSGVGDTQYF. The whole variable domain, filled in from reference TRBV5-4 and TRBJ2-3, reads ETGVTQSPTHLIKTRGQQVTLRCSSQSGHNTVSWYQQALGQGPQFIFQYYREEENGRGNFPPRFSGLQFPNYSSELNVNALELDDSALYLCASSSGVGDTQYFGPGTRLTVL.

The chain carries TRBV6-1 and TRBJ2-4, with D uncertain. The CDR3 is 16 residues long. CDR1 is MNHNS and CDR2 is SASEGT in the germline V gene. V gave up 4 bases and J gave up 0 bases, with 13 bases separating them. The CDR3 spells CASSVWERPAKNIQYF. The DNA of the CDR3 is TGTGCCAGCAGTGTATGGGAACGCCCAGCCAAAAACATTCAGTACTTC.

The chain employs TRBV24-1 and TRBJ2-1, with unresolved D. Germline CDR1 KGHDR, CDR2 SFDVKD. CDR3 length: 14 residues. The ends were cut back, 3 bases at V and 6 bases at J, with 11 bases in the middle. The DNA of the CDR3 is TGTGCCACCAGTGATCCTAGGGCCTCCAATGAGCAGTTCTTC. This encodes CATSDPRASNEQFF.

The chain couples TRBV7-2 to TRBJ2-2; D not certain. Germline values: CDR1 SGHTA, CDR2 FQGNSA. Trimming pared 2 bases from V and 2 bases from J, leaving 9 bases between. The CDR3 consists of 15 residues. DNA of the CDR3: TGTGCCAGCAGCTTACAAAACATAAACACCGGGGAGCTGTTTTTT. It codes for CASSLQNINTGELFF. Full variable domain (missing parts from reference TRBV7-2 and TRBJ2-2): GAGVSQSPSNKVTEKGKDVELRCDPISGHTALYWYRQSLGQGLEFLIYFQGNSAPDKSGLPSDRFSAERTGGSVSTLTIQRTQQEDSAVYLCASSLQNINTGELFFGEGSRLTVL.

The V call is TRBV5-4, the J call TRBJ2-5; the D gene is possibly TRBD1 (5 bases). Germline V gene sequence: CDR1 SGHNT, CDR2 YYREEE (reference sequence). The CDR3 length is 15 residues. Trimming cost V 0 bases and J 2 bases, with 11 bases left between them. Here the CDR3 reads CASSLAAGRQETQYF. Here the CDR3 DNA reads TGTGCCAGCAGCTTGGCCGCAGGGCGTCAAGAGACCCAGTACTTC. Complete variable domain (other parts from reference TRBV5-4 and TRBJ2-5): ETGVTQSPTHLIKTRGQQVTLRCSSQSGHNTVSWYQQALGQGPQFIFQYYREEENGRGNFPPRFSGLQFPNYSSELNVNALELDDSALYLCASSLAAGRQETQYFGPGTRLLVL.

V is TRBV5-1 and J is TRBJ1-2; TRBD1 matches 11 bases. The CDR3 is made up of 16 amino acids. J lost 4 bases, V lost 4 bases, and 9 bases had no gene match. Germline CDR1 and CDR2: SGHRS and YFSETQ. The CDR3 coding sequence is TGCGCCAGCAGCCCCGGACAGGGGGCGGTAGCCTATGGCTACACCTTC. Its translation: CASSPGQGAVAYGYTF.

This chain connects TRBV4-3 to TRBJ1-3; 7 bases line up with TRBD1. CDR1 LGHNA and CDR2 YSLEER come from the germline V gene. The CDR3 is 16 amino acids. J was trimmed by 5 bases and V by 0 bases; bases with no gene match: 7. The CDR3 is CASSQDNQGGRNTIYF. CDR3 nucleotide sequence: TGCGCCAGCAGCCAAGATAATCAGGGGGGTAGAAACACCATATATTTT.

The chain carries TRBV5-6 and TRBJ2-1; D is uncertain. Germline CDR1 and CDR2: SGHDT and YYEEEE. V lost 4 bases, J lost 7 bases, and 9 bases lay in between. This CDR3 spans 12 amino acids. The chain's CDR3 is CASSRIGNEQFF. The CDR3 DNA sequence: TGTGCCAGCAGCCGTATAGGGAATGAGCAGTTCTTC.

This clone appeared a single time. V usage is TRBV12-5 and J usage is TRBJ2-1, with TRBD1 identical over 8 bases. This CDR3 has 18 amino acids. Germline trimming cut 0 bases from V and 4 bases from J; bases unmatched to any gene: 11. Germline V gives CDR1 LGHNT, CDR2 FRNRAP. The CDR3 loop reads CASGLVGTGAYKYNEQFF. The CDR3, as DNA: TGTGCTAGTGGTTTGGTAGGGACAGGCGCCTATAAATACAATGAGCAGTTCTTC.

The rearrangement joins TRBV27 to TRBJ2-7, with D maybe TRBD1 (6 bases). Germline V CDR1 and CDR2: MNHEY, SMNVEV (reference sequence). The CDR3 spans 15 residues. Trimming removed 6 bases at V and 1 base at J, with 16 bases between. Here the CDR3 reads CASSPRQDSSYEQYF. DNA for the CDR3: TGTGCCAGCAGCCCCCGACAGGATTCTTCCTACGAGCAGTACTTC.

This chain uses TRBV30 with TRBJ2-1; 7 bases agree with TRBD1. The V and J ends lost 5 bases and 8 bases, in that order; junction bases with no gene match: 9. Germline V gene data show CDR1 as GTSNPN and CDR2 as SVGIG (reference sequence). CDR3 length equals 13 residues. The CDR3 coding sequence is TGTGCCTGGGCTAGACAGGGAAAGGATGAGCAGTTCTTC. Residues: CAWARQGKDEQFF.

This chain links TRBV27 with TRBJ2-2; TRBD1 matches 11 bases. The CDR3 is made up of 15 amino acids. The junction had 6 bases not matched to a gene; V was cut back by 5 bases and J by 7 bases. Germline V gene sequence: CDR1 MNHEY, CDR2 SMNVEV (reference sequence). CDR3 region: CASSRGTGGFGELFF. The CDR3 DNA follows: TGTGCCAGCAGTCGAGGGACAGGGGGGTTCGGGGAGCTGTTTTTT.

The J gene is TRBJ1-2, the V gene TRBV25-1; 7 nucleotides align to TRBD1. CDR3 length equals 13 residues. Per germline, CDR1 MGHDK and CDR2 SYGVNS. Trimming took 5 bases from V and 3 from J; bases not matched to a gene: 3. CDR3 amino acids: CASSSQGYYGYTF. The CDR3 DNA sequence: TGTGCCAGCAGTTCACAGGGGTACTATGGCTACACCTTC.

The V call is TRBV27, the J call TRBJ2-2; no clear D. CDR1 and CDR2 (germline): MNHEY, SMNVEV (reference sequence). The CDR3 loop spans 15 amino acids. The V gene lost 2 bases and the J gene lost 1 base, with 8 bases spanning the gap. CDR3 DNA sequence: TGTGCCAGCAGTTTACGGCCCAGGAACACCGGGGAGCTGTTTTTT. It yields the protein CASSLRPRNTGELFF.

The V gene is TRBV7-6, the J gene TRBJ2-1; tentatively, D is TRBD2 (6 bases). V lost 1 base, J lost 2 bases, and 9 bases lay in between. The CDR3 length is 15 residues. Germline V gene lookup returns CDR1 SGHVS and CDR2 FNYEAQ. CDR3 sequence: CASSLGLVAYNEQFF. The CDR3 region has the DNA TGTGCCAGCAGCTTAGGACTAGTTGCCTACAATGAGCAGTTCTTC. Filled out from reference TRBV7-6 and TRBJ2-1, the complete variable domain reads GAGVSQSPRYKVTKRGQDVALRCDPISGHVSLYWYRQALGQGPEFLTYFNYEAQQDKSGLPNDRFSAERPEGSISTLTIQRTEQRDSAMYRCASSLGLVAYNEQFFGPGTRLTVL.

This chain links TRBV6-5 with TRBJ2-7, with D perhaps matching TRBD2 (5 bases). CDR3 length equals 13 residues. CDR1 is MNHEY and CDR2 is SVGAGI in the germline V gene. Trimming pared 7 bases from V and 7 bases from J, leaving 17 bases between. The CDR3 DNA reads TGTGCCAGCACCTACCCGGGGTCGAGGGAGCAGTACTTC. Protein: CASTYPGSREQYF.

This clone was observed a handful of times. V usage is TRBV2 and J usage is TRBJ1-5; D might be TRBD1 (6 bases). This CDR3 comprises 15 residues. With 6 bases removed from V and 5 bases from J, the gap between germline ends came to 17 bases. Germline-derived CDR1 and CDR2 are SNHLY and FYNNEI. CDR3 in amino acids: CASRSRTGRDQPQHF. CDR3 nucleotides: TGTGCCAGCAGGTCACGCACAGGGAGGGATCAGCCCCAGCATTTT.

The V call is TRBV5-1, the J call TRBJ1-1; a weak D match, TRBD1 (5 bases). Germline CDR1 and CDR2: SGHRS and YFSETQ. The V end was cut by 5 bases, the J end by 3 bases, with 20 bases between. The CDR3 contains 16 residues. The CDR3 here is CASRKTSGPMDTEAFF. For the CDR3, the DNA is TGCGCCAGCAGAAAAACTTCGGGACCAATGGACACTGAAGCTTTCTTT. Full variable domain (rest looked up from reference TRBV5-1 and TRBJ1-1): KAGVTQTPRYLIKTRGQQVTLSCSPISGHRSVSWYQQTPGQGLQFLFEYFSETQRNKGNFPGRFSGRQFSNSRSEMNVSTLELGDSALYLCASRKTSGPMDTEAFFGQGTRLTVV.

The chain links TRBV30 to TRBJ2-2, with 10 bases that match TRBD2. The length of the CDR3 is 17 residues. CDR1 is GTSNPN, CDR2 SVGIG, per germline (reference sequence). Trimming removed 4 bases from V and 8 bases from J; junction bases left unmatched: 16. Written as DNA, the CDR3 is TGTGCCTGGACTAGACCCCTAGCGGGAGTTCTAGGGGGGGAGCTGTTTTTT. Translating gives CAWTRPLAGVLGGELFF.

This rearrangement joins TRBV11-2 to TRBJ2-7, with 11 nucleotides matching TRBD2. The CDR3 contains 15 residues. CDR1 is SGHAT and CDR2 is FQNNGV in the germline V gene. The V segment lost 1 base and the J segment 2 bases; nucleotides outside the gene matches: 1. CDR3 loop: CASSLVTSGTYEQYF. CDR3 sequence (DNA): TGTGCCAGCAGCTTAGTGACTAGCGGGACCTACGAGCAGTACTTC.

The chain couples TRBV6-5 to TRBJ2-3; D is perhaps TRBD1 (7 bases). CDR3 length: 14 amino acids. Between the trimmed V and J ends, which lost 4 bases and 5 bases, there was a span of 13 bases. Germline V gene data show CDR1 as MNHEY and CDR2 as SVGAGI. The CDR3 here is CASSLTGRGDTQYF. CDR3 DNA: TGTGCCAGCAGTTTGACAGGGCGGGGAGATACGCAGTATTTT.

V usage is TRBV5-5 and J usage is TRBJ1-5; D ambiguous. Germline-derived CDR1 and CDR2 are SGHKS and YYEKEE (reference sequence). V shed 0 bases and J shed 2 bases, with 9 bases lying between them. CDR3 size: 15 residues. The chain's CDR3 is CASSLGSLGNQPQHF. The DNA for the CDR3 is TGTGCCAGCAGCTTGGGCAGCCTAGGCAATCAGCCCCAGCATTTT.

This sequence joins TRBV2 and TRBJ2-3; 13 positions match TRBD2. The V segment lost 7 bases and the J segment 6 bases; nucleotides outside the gene matches: 4. CDR1 SNHLY and CDR2 FYNNEI come from the germline V gene. The CDR3 runs 14 residues. The CDR3 sequence is CASTGLAGVDTQYF. The CDR3 DNA follows: TGTGCCAGCACCGGACTAGCGGGGGTGGATACGCAGTATTTT.

The chain employs TRBV7-2 and TRBJ2-7; TRBD2 agrees at 9 bases. The CDR3 contains 17 residues. Germline values: CDR1 SGHTA, CDR2 FQGNSA. V gave up 0 bases and J gave up 2 bases; unmatched junction bases: 8. CDR3 sequence (DNA): TGTGCCAGCAGCTTAGCGTCTAGCGGGGTCAGGGCCTACGAGCAGTACTTC. Translating gives CASSLASSGVRAYEQYF.

This chain connects TRBV9 to TRBJ1-4, with 7 bases lining up with TRBD1. The J segment lost 5 bases and the V segment lost 1 base, leaving 5 bases of the junction unmatched. Germline CDR1 SGDLS, CDR2 YYNGEE. This CDR3 contains 15 residues. The CDR3 loop reads CASSVMGQPNEKLFF. As DNA, the CDR3 is TGTGCCAGCAGCGTAATGGGACAGCCCAATGAAAAACTGTTTTTT. Variable domain in full (rest from reference TRBV9 and TRBJ1-4): DSGVTQTPKHLITATGQRVTLRCSPRSGDLSVYWYQQSLDQGLQFLIQYYNGEERAKGNILERFSAQQFPDLHSELNLSSLELGDSALYFCASSVMGQPNEKLFFGSGTQLSVL.

The chain joins TRBV27 to TRBJ2-2; 7 bases align to TRBD2. The CDR3 has 16 residues. V shed 5 bases and J 0 bases; nucleotides not matched to a gene: 6. CDR1 is MNHEY and CDR2 is SMNVEV in the germline V gene (reference sequence). The CDR3 region is CASSPRGSSNTGELFF. The CDR3 DNA sequence: TGTGCCAGCAGTCCTCGCGGGAGTTCGAACACCGGGGAGCTGTTTTTT.

The CDR3 nucleotides are TGTGCCAGCAGCCAAGACTGGCGACGCACAGATACGCAGTATTTT. Amino acids: CASSQDWRRTDTQYF. V gene TRBV4-2 combines with J gene TRBJ2-3; D gene unclear. The CDR3 runs to 15 residues. The germline V and J ends were trimmed by 0 bases and 1 base, with 8 bases remaining between them. Germline V gene sequence: CDR1 LGHNA, CDR2 YNFKEQ.

The chain uses TRBV13 and TRBJ1-1; D is unclear. The CDR3 consists of 16 residues. The germline V gene has CDR1 PRHDT and CDR2 FYEKMQ (reference sequence). Trimming removed 2 bases at V and 1 base at J, with 14 bases between. The CDR3 loop reads CASSLRGKLANTEAFF. The CDR3 DNA sequence: TGTGCCAGCAGCTTACGAGGGAAATTGGCGAACACTGAAGCTTTCTTT.